This TCR beta chain emerged from a study of T cell clones after liver transplantation. Across the study: TCRbeta sequencing after a pre-transplant mixed lymphocyte reaction identified graft-donor-reactive clones, later tracked in post-transplant blood. Until 12-24 months post-transplant, subjects got standard immunosuppression and no induction. Findings and caveats of the study: Post-transplant time points were not standardized, so conclusions are preliminary.

CD3+CD4+ and CD3+CD8+ cells were FACS-sorted from thawed unstimulated PBMCs. To note about this clone: Its specificity is not known.

This CDR3 is 13 amino acids long. Per germline, CDR1 MDHEN and CDR2 SYDVKM. V was pared by 5 bases and J by 4 bases, with 10 bases between. Produced via immunoSEQ multiplex PCR; TCRdb's table is partial and in-frame only. The table includes roughly 120,000 clones, about nine tenths detected once. The chain has TRBV28 and TRBJ2-3; TRBD1 is a possible D gene (6 bases). Sequenced here: CD4+ T cells from blood, sampled 12 months after liver transplant. This receptor was obtained from a human patient who received a liver transplant. Some of these T cells may belong to the graft donor. The CDR3 nucleotides are TGTGCCAGCAGTGCAGGGGCCTCAGATACGCAGTATTTT. Its protein product is CASSAGASDTQYF. Full variable domain (outside the CDR3, taken from reference TRBV28 and TRBJ2-3): DVKVTQSSRYLVKRTGEKVFLECVQDMDHENMFWYRQDPGLGLRLIYFSYDVKMKEKGDIPEGYSVSREKKERFSLILESASTNQTSMYLCASSAGASDTQYFGPGTRLTVL.